Sequencing of this T cell receptor (beta chain) was carried out in a study of CD8+ T cells in alopecia areata. The CDR3 extends over 14 amino acids. Germline loops: CDR1 SGHRS, CDR2 YFSETQ. V was clipped by 4 bases and J by 0 bases, with 11 bases between them. This sample's treatment: oral pan-JAK inhibitor, 5-10 mg twice daily. This clone was counted a few times. RNA extraction and reverse transcription yielded cDNA as sequencing template. Libraries were prepared by immunoSEQ multiplex PCR; TCRdb keeps only in-frame clonotypes and omits some of them. The sample contains 90,000 to 130,000 clones, about 59% of which appear only once.

V gene TRBV5-1 combines with J gene TRBJ2-7; no reliable D call. Material: CD8+ T cells sorted from blood, obtained at week 24, from a patient treated with tofacitinib. The TCR originated in a human donor with alopecia areata. The DNA for the CDR3 is TGCGCCAGCAGCCCAACACCCCACTCCTACGAGCAGTACTTC. The encoded protein is CASSPTPHSYEQYF.